This T cell receptor (beta chain) emerged from a study of post-analysis software for immune sequencing data. Study-level background: Relapsing-remitting, secondary progressive and progressive-relapsing multiple sclerosis courses were included.

Concerning this clonotype: Its antigen is currently unknown.

Trimming took 2 bases from V and 6 from J; bases not matched to a gene: 3. The CDR3 spans 14 residues. The germline V gene has CDR1 LGHNA and CDR2 YNFKEQ. Every TCR beta cDNA library bore unique molecular identifiers. TCRdb passed the PCR reads through MiXCR, listing each CDR3 protein once. Among fewer than 850,000 distinct CDR3 sequences listed, roughly 30% were seen once. Study-wide findings and caveats: Comparison with controls showed significantly lower normalized Chao1 diversity in multiple sclerosis patients. Among five TRBV segments more frequent in patients than controls were TRBV5-6, TRBV5-1 and TRBV20-1.

The J gene is TRBJ1-4, the V gene TRBV4-2, with 7 nucleotides matching TRBD1. The source of this sequence is a girl aged 5-17 years with multiple sclerosis. Sequencing was done on a sample of blood. CDR3 nucleotides: TGTGCCAGCAGCCAATACAGGGGACATGAAAAACTGTTTTTT. It yields the protein CASSQYRGHEKLFF.